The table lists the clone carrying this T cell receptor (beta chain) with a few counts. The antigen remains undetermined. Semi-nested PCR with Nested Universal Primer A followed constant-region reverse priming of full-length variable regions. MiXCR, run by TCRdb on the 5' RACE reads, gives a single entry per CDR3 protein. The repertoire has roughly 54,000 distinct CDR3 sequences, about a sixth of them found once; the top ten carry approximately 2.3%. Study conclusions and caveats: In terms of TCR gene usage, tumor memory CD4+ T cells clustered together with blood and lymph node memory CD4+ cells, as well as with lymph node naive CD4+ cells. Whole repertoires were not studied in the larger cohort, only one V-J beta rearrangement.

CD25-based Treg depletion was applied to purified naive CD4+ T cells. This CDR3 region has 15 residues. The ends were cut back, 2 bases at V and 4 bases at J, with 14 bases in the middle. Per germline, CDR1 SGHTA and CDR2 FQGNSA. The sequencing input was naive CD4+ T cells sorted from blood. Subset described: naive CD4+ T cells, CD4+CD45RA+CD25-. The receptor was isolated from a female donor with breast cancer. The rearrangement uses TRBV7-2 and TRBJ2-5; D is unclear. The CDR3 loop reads CASSLSAPKTETQYF. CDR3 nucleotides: TGTGCCAGCAGCTTAAGCGCCCCCAAGACAGAGACCCAGTACTTC.